The text below deals with one T cell receptor beta chain. The germline V and J ends were trimmed by 6 bases and 2 bases, with 11 bases remaining between them. The CDR3 is 13 residues long. Per germline, CDR1 SGHRS and CDR2 YFSETQ. This entry belongs to a study of T cell changes during pregnancy in multiple sclerosis. The data were produced by immunoSEQ multiplex PCR, yet TCRdb's version contains in-frame clones alone and is incomplete. Among 60,000 to 95,000 clones listed, 90% to 95% were seen once. The clonotype was recovered from a female donor with multiple sclerosis, enrolled in a pregnancy study. The starting material was CD4+ T cells from peripheral blood mononuclear cells, obtained before pregnancy. The chain has TRBV5-1 and TRBJ1-2, with D maybe TRBD1 (5 bases). The CDR3 reads CASTSGGNYGYTF. The DNA for the CDR3 is TGCGCCAGCACCTCGGGGGGAAACTATGGCTACACCTTC.